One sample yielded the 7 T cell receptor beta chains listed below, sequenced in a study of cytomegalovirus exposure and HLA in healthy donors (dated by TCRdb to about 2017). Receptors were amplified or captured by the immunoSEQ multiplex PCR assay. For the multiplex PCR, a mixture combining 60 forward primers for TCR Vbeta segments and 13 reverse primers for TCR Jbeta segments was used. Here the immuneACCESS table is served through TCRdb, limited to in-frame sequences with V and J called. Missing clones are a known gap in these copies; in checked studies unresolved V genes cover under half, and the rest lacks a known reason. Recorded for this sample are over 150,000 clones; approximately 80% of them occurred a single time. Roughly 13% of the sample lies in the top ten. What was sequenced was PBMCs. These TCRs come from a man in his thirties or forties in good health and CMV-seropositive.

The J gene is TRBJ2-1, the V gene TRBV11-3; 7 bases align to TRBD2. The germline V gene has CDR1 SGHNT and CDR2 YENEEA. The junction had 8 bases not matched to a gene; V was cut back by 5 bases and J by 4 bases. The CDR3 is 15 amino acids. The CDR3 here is CASSPRSGKYNEQFF. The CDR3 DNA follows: TGTGCCAGCAGCCCCCGAAGCGGGAAGTACAATGAGCAGTTCTTC.

Written as DNA, the CDR3 is TGTGCCAGCAGTTTTCACTCAATCTACGAGCAGTACTTC. Translation: CASSFHSIYEQYF. The rearrangement uses TRBV28 and TRBJ2-7; unclear D gene. V was pared by 3 bases and J by 3 bases, with 9 bases between. Germline V CDR1 and CDR2: MDHEN, SYDVKM. The CDR3 spans 13 residues. Using reference TRBV28 and TRBJ2-7 for the parts outside the CDR3, the full variable domain is DVKVTQSSRYLVKRTGEKVFLECVQDMDHENMFWYRQDPGLGLRLIYFSYDVKMKEKGDIPEGYSVSREKKERFSLILESASTNQTSMYLCASSFHSIYEQYFGPGTRLTVT.

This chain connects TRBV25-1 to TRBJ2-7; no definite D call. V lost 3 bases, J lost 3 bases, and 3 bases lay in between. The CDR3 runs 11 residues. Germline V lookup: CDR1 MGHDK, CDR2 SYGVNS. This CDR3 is CASSDGYEQYF. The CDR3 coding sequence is TGTGCCAGCAGTGACGGCTACGAGCAGTACTTC.

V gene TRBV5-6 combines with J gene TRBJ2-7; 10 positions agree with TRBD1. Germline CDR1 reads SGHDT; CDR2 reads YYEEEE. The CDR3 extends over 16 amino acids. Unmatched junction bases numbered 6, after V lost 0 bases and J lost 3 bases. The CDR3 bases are TGTGCCAGCAGCTTGGATAGGGGACAGGGGTTCTACGAGCAGTACTTC. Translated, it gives CASSLDRGQGFYEQYF.

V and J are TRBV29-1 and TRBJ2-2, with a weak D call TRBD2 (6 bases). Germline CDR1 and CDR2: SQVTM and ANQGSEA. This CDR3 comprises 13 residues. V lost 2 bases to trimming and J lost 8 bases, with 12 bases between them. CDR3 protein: CSVELGAGGELFF. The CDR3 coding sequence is TGCAGCGTTGAACTCGGGGCGGGAGGGGAGCTGTTTTTT.

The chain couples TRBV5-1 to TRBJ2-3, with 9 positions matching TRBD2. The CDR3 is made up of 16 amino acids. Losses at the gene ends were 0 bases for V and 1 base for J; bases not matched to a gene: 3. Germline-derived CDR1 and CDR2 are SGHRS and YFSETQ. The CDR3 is CASSLALAGRTDTQYF. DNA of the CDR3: TGCGCCAGCAGCTTGGCGCTAGCGGGACGCACAGATACGCAGTATTTT.

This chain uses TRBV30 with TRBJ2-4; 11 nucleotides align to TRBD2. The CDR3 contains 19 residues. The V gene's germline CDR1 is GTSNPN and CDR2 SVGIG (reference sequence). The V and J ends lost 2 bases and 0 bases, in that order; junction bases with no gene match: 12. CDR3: CAWSLSTSGDPLAKNIQYF. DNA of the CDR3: TGTGCCTGGAGTCTCTCGACTAGCGGGGATCCCCTAGCCAAAAACATTCAGTACTTC.